Each of the 20 T cell receptor beta chains below was sequenced from the same sample in a study of blood T cells in healthy people across ages. Alongside a J-beta primer mix, a sample-barcoded 5' primer served in a second PCR lasting roughly 6 to 11 cycles. TCRdb recomputed calls from the 5' RACE reads with MiXCR, one row per CDR3 protein. The profile shows about 1.8 million distinct CDR3 sequences, about 50% of them singletons. Sequencing used blood. Receptor source: a woman aged 40 to 50 in good health.

This clonotype was counted a few times. The J gene is TRBJ2-1, the V gene TRBV5-1; no reliable D call. Germline CDR1 reads SGHRS; CDR2 reads YFSETQ. The V end was cut by 0 bases, the J end by 5 bases, with 6 bases between. The CDR3 sequence is 13 residues long. CDR3: CASSLAQHNEQFF. As DNA, the CDR3 is TGCGCCAGCAGCTTGGCACAGCACAATGAGCAGTTCTTC.

This chain connects TRBV25-1 to TRBJ2-5; possibly TRBD2 for D (6 bases). The V gene lost 3 bases and the J gene lost 4 bases, with 15 bases spanning the gap. This CDR3 has 15 amino acids. Germline V CDR1 and CDR2: MGHDK, SYGVNS. The CDR3 DNA sequence: TGTGCCAGCAGTGAGAGGACCTTGGGAGGAGAGACCCAGTACTTC. Encoded protein: CASSERTLGGETQYF.

This clonotype was observed a single time. A much larger clone is a single base away; this may be a read error. This chain uses TRBV24-1 with TRBJ2-5, with 7 bases matching TRBD1. Trimming cost V 5 bases and J 5 bases; bases outside gene matches: 4. Germline V gene sequence: CDR1 KGHDR, CDR2 SFDVKD. The CDR3 has 13 residues. The DNA of the CDR3 is TGTGCCACCAGTGGAGGGGGCGAGGAGACCCAGTACTTC. Protein product: CATSGGGEETQYF.

V usage is TRBV6-2 or TRBV6-3 and J usage is TRBJ1-2, with D possibly being TRBD1 (5 bases). The CDR3 has 16 amino acids. Germline V lookup: CDR1 MNHEY, CDR2 SVGEGT. Trimming took 5 bases from V and 4 from J, leaving 20 bases between them. CDR3 amino acids: CASSPSGTLAGYGYTF. CDR3 DNA: TGTGCCAGCAGTCCCTCCGGGACTCTAGCGGGCTATGGCTACACCTTC.

The CDR3 spells CASSQAVYTEAFF. The CDR3 nucleotides read TGCGCCAGCAGCCAAGCGGTGTACACTGAAGCTTTCTTT. The V call is TRBV4-3, the J call TRBJ1-1; no clear D gene. V was pared by 1 base and J by 3 bases, with 6 bases between. Germline CDR1 is LGHNA and CDR2 is YSLEER. This CDR3 comprises 13 residues.

The gene calls are TRBV18 and TRBJ2-1; D might be TRBD2 (5 bases). Trimming took 3 bases from V and 0 from J, leaving 21 bases between them. The CDR3 length is 19 residues. CDR1 and CDR2 from the germline V gene are KGHSH and LQKENI. CDR3 DNA: TGTGCCAGCTCACCCTCTACTGGGAGCCAGGCCAGCTCCTACAATGAGCAGTTCTTC. Protein product: CASSPSTGSQASSYNEQFF. The full variable domain, with the rest looked up from reference TRBV18 and TRBJ2-1, is NAGVMQNPRHLVRRRGQEARLRCSPMKGHSHVYWYRQLPEEGLKFMVYLQKENIIDESGMPKERFSAEFPKEGPSILRIQQVVRGDSAAYFCASSPSTGSQASSYNEQFFGPGTRLTVL.

V is TRBV20-1 and J is TRBJ1-1, with a weak D call TRBD1 (5 bases). V lost 3 bases to trimming and J lost 2 bases, with 13 bases between them. Looked up from germline, CDR1 is DFQATT and CDR2 is SNEGSKA (reference sequence). CDR3 size: 14 residues. In nucleotides, the CDR3 is TGCAGTGCTAGGATGTGGGGGTTAAACACTGAAGCTTTCTTT. This codes for CSARMWGLNTEAFF.

The V and J genes are TRBV9 and TRBJ2-5; D not certain. The germline V and J ends were trimmed by 0 bases and 5 bases, with 11 bases remaining between them. CDR3 size: 14 residues. Germline V CDR1 and CDR2: SGDLS, YYNGEE. In DNA form, the CDR3 reads TGTGCCAGCAGCGTAGGTGGGGTATGGGAGACCCAGTACTTC. Encoded protein: CASSVGGVWETQYF. The variable domain in full, completed from reference TRBV9 and TRBJ2-5, reads DSGVTQTPKHLITATGQRVTLRCSPRSGDLSVYWYQQSLDQGLQFLIQYYNGEERAKGNILERFSAQQFPDLHSELNLSSLELGDSALYFCASSVGGVWETQYFGPGTRLLVL.

The genes are TRBV20-1 and TRBJ2-3, with 8 bases identical to TRBD2. In germline, CDR1 is DFQATT, CDR2 SNEGSKA (reference sequence). This CDR3 comprises 14 residues. The V gene end was trimmed by 1 base and the J gene end by 6 bases; junction bases not matched to a gene: 6. In DNA form, the CDR3 reads TGCAGTGCTAGAGCCCGGGGGGGGTTTGATACGCAGTATTTT. It encodes CSARARGGFDTQYF.

This clonotype appeared a few times. The chain uses TRBV15 and TRBJ2-5; D remains unclear. From germline, CDR1 is LNHNV and CDR2 YYDKDF (reference sequence). The germline V and J ends were trimmed by 4 bases and 4 bases, with 10 bases remaining between them. The CDR3 has 13 amino acids. CDR3 DNA: TGTGCCACCAGCACACTGGATACAGAGACCCAGTACTTC. This gives the protein CATSTLDTETQYF.

The V gene is TRBV7-2, the J gene TRBJ2-2; 7 bases match TRBD2. The CDR3 extends over 15 amino acids. The V and J ends lost 11 bases and 4 bases, in that order; junction bases with no gene match: 13. CDR1 SGHTA and CDR2 FQGNSA come from the germline V gene. This CDR3 is CAGSRISGATGELFF. In DNA form, the CDR3 reads TGTGCCGGCTCGAGGATAAGCGGGGCCACCGGGGAGCTGTTTTTT.

The rearrangement joins TRBV7-8 to TRBJ2-7; no clear D. Germline V gene data show CDR1 as SGHVS and CDR2 as FQNEAQ. With 6 bases removed from V and 1 base from J, the gap between germline ends came to 13 bases. This CDR3 is built from 14 residues. The CDR3, as DNA: TGTGCCAGCAGTACAGTTGGCAGTTCCTACGAGCAGTACTTC. It is translated as CASSTVGSSYEQYF.

This chain joins TRBV27 and TRBJ2-1; 8 nucleotides agree with TRBD2. Germline-derived CDR1 and CDR2 are MNHEY and SMNVEV (reference sequence). This CDR3 is 15 amino acids long. Trimming at V came to 6 bases and at J to 10 bases, leaving 14 bases not matched to a gene. The CDR3 DNA reads as TGTGCCAGCAGAAAAACGAGCGGGGGCCGGGCGGAGCAGTTCTTC. Translated, it gives CASRKTSGGRAEQFF.

As to this clonotype: The CDR3 ends on some other residue instead of the conserved phenylalanine or tryptophan, so this is likely a read error. This sequence joins TRBV20-1 and TRBJ2-7; 8 nucleotides line up with TRBD2. CDR3 length: 13 amino acids. The J segment lost 5 bases and the V segment lost 3 bases, leaving 6 bases of the junction unmatched. Germline V gives CDR1 DFQATT, CDR2 SNEGSKA (reference sequence). The CDR3 is CSASGGARNEQYL. The CDR3 DNA reads TGCAGTGCTAGCGGGGGGGCGAGGAACGAGCAGTACTTA.

The chain carries TRBV18 and TRBJ1-6; D is possibly TRBD1 (5 bases). The CDR3 is 17 amino acids. In germline, CDR1 is KGHSH, CDR2 LQKENI. The V end was cut by 3 bases, the J end by 7 bases, with 19 bases between. The CDR3 nucleotides read TGTGCCAGCTCACCCCAGAACCAGGGAACGGCGAATTCACCCCTCCACTTT. It translates to CASSPQNQGTANSPLHF.

This chain links TRBV7-2 with TRBJ2-5; a weak D match, TRBD2 (7 bases). Germline V CDR1 and CDR2: SGHTA, FQGNSA. Between the trimmed V and J ends, which lost 2 bases and 11 bases, there was a span of 30 bases. The CDR3 has 18 residues. CDR3 region: CASSLSLGGGDVRNEQYF. Written as DNA, the CDR3 is TGTGCCAGCAGCTTATCCCTAGGGGGAGGGGATGTTCGCAATGAGCAGTACTTC. Full variable domain (missing parts from reference TRBV7-2 and TRBJ2-5): GAGVSQSPSNKVTEKGKDVELRCDPISGHTALYWYRQSLGQGLEFLIYFQGNSAPDKSGLPSDRFSAERTGGSVSTLTIQRTQQEDSAVYLCASSLSLGGGDVRNEQYFGPGTRLLVL.

The chain has TRBV7-2 and TRBJ1-2, with a possible D match to TRBD1 (6 bases). V gave up 5 bases and J gave up 2 bases, with 12 bases separating them. The V gene's germline CDR1 is SGHTA and CDR2 FQGNSA. This CDR3 is built from 14 residues. CDR3 nucleotides: TGTGCCAGCAGCGCCCATCAGGGGAACTATGGCTACACCTTC. As protein: CASSAHQGNYGYTF. Drawing the rest from reference TRBV7-2 and TRBJ1-2, the complete variable domain is GAGVSQSPSNKVTEKGKDVELRCDPISGHTALYWYRQSLGQGLEFLIYFQGNSAPDKSGLPSDRFSAERTGGSVSTLTIQRTQQEDSAVYLCASSAHQGNYGYTFGSGTRLTVV.

The genes are TRBV7-3 and TRBJ1-2; 7 nucleotides align to TRBD1. V was clipped by 0 bases and J by 6 bases; unmatched bases: 4. Germline CDR1 reads SGHTA; CDR2 reads FQGTGA. The CDR3 is 14 amino acids. The CDR3 DNA sequence: TGTGCCAGCAGCTTAACGCGGACAGGCCATGGCTACACCTTC. It translates to CASSLTRTGHGYTF.

This clonotype was detected a few times. The chain links TRBV9 to TRBJ2-1; D not certain. This CDR3 comprises 12 residues. Trimming took 1 base from V and 7 from J, leaving 6 bases between them. CDR1 is SGDLS, CDR2 YYNGEE, per germline. CDR3: CASSVNGNEQFF. As DNA, the CDR3 is TGTGCCAGCAGCGTAAATGGGAATGAGCAGTTCTTC.

The chain recombines TRBV28 with TRBJ2-4; either TRBD1 or TRBD2 may supply D (6 bases each). Near its end, the DNA agrees better with TRBJ2-7, so the J call may be wrong. The CDR3 has 14 residues. CDR1 and CDR2 (germline): MDHEN, SYDVKM. CDR3 nucleotide sequence: TGTGCCAGTCACCTAGGGGGGCGCCATAACGAGCAGTACTTC. Translating it yields CASHLGGRHNEQYF.